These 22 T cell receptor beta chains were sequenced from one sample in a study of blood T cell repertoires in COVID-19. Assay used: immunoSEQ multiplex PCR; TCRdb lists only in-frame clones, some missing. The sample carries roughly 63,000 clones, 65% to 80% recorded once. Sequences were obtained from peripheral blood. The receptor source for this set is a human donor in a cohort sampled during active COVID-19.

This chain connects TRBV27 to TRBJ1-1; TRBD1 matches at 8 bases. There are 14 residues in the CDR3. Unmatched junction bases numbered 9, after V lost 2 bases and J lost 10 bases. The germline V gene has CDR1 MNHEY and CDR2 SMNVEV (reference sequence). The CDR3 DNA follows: TGTGCCAGCAGTTTAGGTGCAGACAGGGGTGCAGCTTTCTTT. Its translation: CASSLGADRGAAFF.

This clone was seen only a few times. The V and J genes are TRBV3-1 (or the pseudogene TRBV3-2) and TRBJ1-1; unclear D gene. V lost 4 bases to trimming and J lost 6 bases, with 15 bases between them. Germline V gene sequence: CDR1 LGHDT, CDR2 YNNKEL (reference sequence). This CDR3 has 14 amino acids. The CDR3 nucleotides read TGTGCCAGCAGCCTCTCAGAGGCGGGTCCTGAAGCTTTCTTT. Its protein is CASSLSEAGPEAFF.

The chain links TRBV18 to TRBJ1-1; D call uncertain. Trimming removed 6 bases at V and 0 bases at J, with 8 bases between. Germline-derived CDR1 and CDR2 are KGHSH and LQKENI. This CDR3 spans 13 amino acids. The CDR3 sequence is CASSSQMNTEAFF. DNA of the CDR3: TGTGCCAGCTCTTCACAGATGAACACTGAAGCTTTCTTT.

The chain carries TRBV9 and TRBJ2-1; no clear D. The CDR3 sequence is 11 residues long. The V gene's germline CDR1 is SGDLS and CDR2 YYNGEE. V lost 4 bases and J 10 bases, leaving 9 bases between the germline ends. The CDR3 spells CASSTQTEQFF. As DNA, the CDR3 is TGTGCCAGCAGCACCCAGACAGAGCAGTTCTTC.

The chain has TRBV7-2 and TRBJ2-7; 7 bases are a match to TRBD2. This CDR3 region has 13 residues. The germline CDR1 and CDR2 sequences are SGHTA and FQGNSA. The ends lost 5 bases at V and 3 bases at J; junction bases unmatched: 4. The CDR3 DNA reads TGTGCCAGCAGCCCGGTAGCGGGCTACGAGCAGTACTTC. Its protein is CASSPVAGYEQYF.

In nucleotides, the CDR3 is TGTGCCAGCTCCCGAGATTCCGGCGAGCAGTACTTC. As protein: CASSRDSGEQYF. The V gene is TRBV18, the J gene TRBJ2-7; D unclear. The CDR3 extends over 12 amino acids. The germline V gene encodes CDR1 KGHSH and CDR2 LQKENI. Deletions cut 6 bases from V and 6 bases from J, with 12 bases between. Together with reference TRBV18 and TRBJ2-7, the CDR3 gives the full variable domain: NAGVMQNPRHLVRRRGQEARLRCSPMKGHSHVYWYRQLPEEGLKFMVYLQKENIIDESGMPKERFSAEFPKEGPSILRIQQVVRGDSAAYFCASSRDSGEQYFGPGTRLTVT.

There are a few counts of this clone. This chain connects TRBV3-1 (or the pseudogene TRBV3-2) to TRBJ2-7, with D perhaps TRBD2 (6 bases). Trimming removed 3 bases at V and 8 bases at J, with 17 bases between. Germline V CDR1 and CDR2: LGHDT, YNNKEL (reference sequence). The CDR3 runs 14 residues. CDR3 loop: CASSQTGTAGKQYF. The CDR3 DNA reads TGTGCCAGCAGCCAGACCGGGACTGCTGGAAAGCAGTACTTC.

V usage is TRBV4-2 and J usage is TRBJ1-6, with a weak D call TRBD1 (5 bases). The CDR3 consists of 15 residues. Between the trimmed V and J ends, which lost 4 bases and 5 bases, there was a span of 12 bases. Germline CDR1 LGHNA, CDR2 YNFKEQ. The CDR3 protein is CASSRLQEDNSPLHF. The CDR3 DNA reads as TGTGCCAGCAGCCGGTTACAGGAAGATAATTCACCCCTCCACTTT.

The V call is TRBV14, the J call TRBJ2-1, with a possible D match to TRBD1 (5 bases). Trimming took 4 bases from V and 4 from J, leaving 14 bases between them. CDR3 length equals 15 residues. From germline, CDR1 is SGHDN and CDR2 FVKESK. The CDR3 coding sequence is TGTGCCAGCAGCCCCTGGGGCCAATCATACAATGAGCAGTTCTTC. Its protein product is CASSPWGQSYNEQFF.

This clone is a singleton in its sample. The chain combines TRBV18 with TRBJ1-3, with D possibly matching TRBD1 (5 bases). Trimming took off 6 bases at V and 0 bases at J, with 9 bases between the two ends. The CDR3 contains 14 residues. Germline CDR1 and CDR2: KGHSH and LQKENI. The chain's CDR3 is CASSPDSSGNTIYF. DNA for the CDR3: TGTGCCAGCTCGCCAGACAGCTCTGGAAACACCATATATTTT.

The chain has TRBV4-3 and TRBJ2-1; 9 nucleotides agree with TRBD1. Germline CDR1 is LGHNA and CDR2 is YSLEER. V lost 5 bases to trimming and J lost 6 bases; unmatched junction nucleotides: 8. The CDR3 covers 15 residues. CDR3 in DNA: TGCGCCAGCAGCGGCCGGGACAGGGACCTCAATGAGCAGTTCTTC. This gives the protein CASSGRDRDLNEQFF.

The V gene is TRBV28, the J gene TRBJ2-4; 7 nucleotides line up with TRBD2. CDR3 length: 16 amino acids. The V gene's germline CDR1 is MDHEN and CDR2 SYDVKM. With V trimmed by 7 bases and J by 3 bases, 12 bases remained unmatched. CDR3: CASNPPVGGDKNIQYF. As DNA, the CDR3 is TGTGCCAGCAATCCCCCGGTGGGGGGGGACAAAAACATTCAGTACTTC. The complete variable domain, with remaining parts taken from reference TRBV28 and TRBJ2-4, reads DVKVTQSSRYLVKRTGEKVFLECVQDMDHENMFWYRQDPGLGLRLIYFSYDVKMKEKGDIPEGYSVSREKKERFSLILESASTNQTSMYLCASNPPVGGDKNIQYFGAGTRLSVL.

The CDR3 bases are TGTGCCACCAGTTCCTTCTCTGGGGCCAACGTCCTGACTTTC. Translation gives CATSSFSGANVLTF. The chain combines TRBV24-1 with TRBJ2-6; D remains ambiguous. Deletions cut 6 bases from V and 0 bases from J, with 5 bases between. The CDR3 spans 14 residues. The V gene's germline CDR1 is KGHDR and CDR2 SFDVKD.

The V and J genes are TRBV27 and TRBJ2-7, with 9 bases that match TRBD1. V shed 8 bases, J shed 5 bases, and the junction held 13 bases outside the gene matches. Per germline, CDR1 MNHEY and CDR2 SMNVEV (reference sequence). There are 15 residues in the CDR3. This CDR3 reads CASGWDGTGINEQYF. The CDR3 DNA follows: TGTGCCAGCGGTTGGGACGGGACAGGGATTAACGAGCAGTACTTC.

Here the CDR3 reads CASSSYRGVDGYTF. CDR3 nucleotides: TGTGCCAGCAGTTCATACAGGGGAGTGGATGGCTACACCTTC. The V call is TRBV2, the J call TRBJ1-2; 7 nucleotides line up with TRBD1. Germline V gives CDR1 SNHLY, CDR2 FYNNEI. J was trimmed by 6 bases and V by 5 bases; bases with no gene match: 9. The CDR3 runs to 14 residues.

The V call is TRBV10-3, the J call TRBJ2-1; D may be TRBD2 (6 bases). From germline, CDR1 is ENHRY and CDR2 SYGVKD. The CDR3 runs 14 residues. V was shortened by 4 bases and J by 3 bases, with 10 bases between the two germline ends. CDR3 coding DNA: TGTGCCATCAGTGTGGCTAGCGACTACAATGAGCAGTTCTTC. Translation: CAISVASDYNEQFF.

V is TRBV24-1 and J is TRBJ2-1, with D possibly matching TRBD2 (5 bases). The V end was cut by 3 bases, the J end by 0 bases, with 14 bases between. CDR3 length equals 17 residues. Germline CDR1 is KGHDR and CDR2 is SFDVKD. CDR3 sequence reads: CATSDGPAASSYNEQFF. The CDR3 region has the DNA TGTGCCACCAGTGATGGCCCAGCGGCCAGCTCCTACAATGAGCAGTTCTTC.

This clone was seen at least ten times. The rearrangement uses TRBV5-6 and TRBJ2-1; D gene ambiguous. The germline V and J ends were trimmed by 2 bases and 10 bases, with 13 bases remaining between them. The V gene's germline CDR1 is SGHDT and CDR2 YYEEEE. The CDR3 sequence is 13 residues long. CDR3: CASSFEAMEEQFF. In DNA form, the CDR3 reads TGTGCCAGCAGCTTTGAGGCGATGGAGGAGCAGTTCTTC.

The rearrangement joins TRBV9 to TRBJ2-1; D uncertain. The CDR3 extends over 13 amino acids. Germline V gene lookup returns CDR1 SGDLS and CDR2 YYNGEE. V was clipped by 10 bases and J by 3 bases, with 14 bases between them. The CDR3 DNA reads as TGTGCCCCCCGGTCGGCAGGCTACAATGAGCAGTTCTTC. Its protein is CAPRSAGYNEQFF.

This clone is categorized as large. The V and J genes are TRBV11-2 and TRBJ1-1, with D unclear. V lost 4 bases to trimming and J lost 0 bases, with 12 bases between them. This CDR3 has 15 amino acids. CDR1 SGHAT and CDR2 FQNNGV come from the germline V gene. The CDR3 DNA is TGTGCCAGCAGCTCGCCGACTACCCTGAACACTGAAGCTTTCTTT. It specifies CASSSPTTLNTEAFF.

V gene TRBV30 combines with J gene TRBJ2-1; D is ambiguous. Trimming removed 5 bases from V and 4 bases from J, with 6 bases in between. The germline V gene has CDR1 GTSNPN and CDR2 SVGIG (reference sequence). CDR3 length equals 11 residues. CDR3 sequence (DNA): TGTGCCTGGGGACGTTACAATGAGCAGTTCTTC. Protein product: CAWGRYNEQFF.

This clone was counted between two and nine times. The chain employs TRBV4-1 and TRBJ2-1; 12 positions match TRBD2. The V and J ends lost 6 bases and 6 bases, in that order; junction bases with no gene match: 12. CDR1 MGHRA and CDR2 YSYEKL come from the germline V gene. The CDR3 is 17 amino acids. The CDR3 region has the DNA TGCGCCAGCAGACACACTGATATGGGACTAGCGGGCAATGAGCAGTTCTTC. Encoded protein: CASRHTDMGLAGNEQFF.